The clone carrying this T cell receptor beta chain was seen repeatedly, ten times or more. Its specificity is not known. The sample comes from a study of blood T cells in healthy people across ages. General study points: Because sorting was not performed, PBMCs prevented conclusive naive versus antigen-experienced comparison.

The CDR3 totals 14 residues. V was trimmed by 1 base and J by 4 bases, leaving 10 bases between them. Germline V gene sequence: CDR1 LGHDT, CDR2 YNNKEL (reference sequence). A second PCR, run for roughly 7 to 12 cycles, used a sample-barcoded 5' primer plus a J-beta primer mix. Every cDNA was tagged by a template-switch adaptor with 12 random nucleotides. TCRdb analysed the 5' RACE reads with MiXCR anew, one entry per CDR3 protein. The table lists 900,000 to 950,000 distinct CDR3 sequences, almost 30% of them singletons. The sample was also reused in another study, on T cells of mothers and their children. This second study says: From each mother came over 8.5 million TCR beta CDR3 reads, and from each child came around 2.7 million. Thymic selection, a shaping force on TCR recombination output, acts similarly in related and unrelated pairs.

This sequence originates from a woman aged 40 to 50 in good health. V is TRBV3-1 and J is TRBJ1-2, with D uncertain. Sequencing used blood. CDR3 residues: CASSQAVGSYGYTF. The CDR3 DNA follows: TGTGCCAGCAGCCAAGCCGTCGGGAGCTATGGCTACACCTTC.